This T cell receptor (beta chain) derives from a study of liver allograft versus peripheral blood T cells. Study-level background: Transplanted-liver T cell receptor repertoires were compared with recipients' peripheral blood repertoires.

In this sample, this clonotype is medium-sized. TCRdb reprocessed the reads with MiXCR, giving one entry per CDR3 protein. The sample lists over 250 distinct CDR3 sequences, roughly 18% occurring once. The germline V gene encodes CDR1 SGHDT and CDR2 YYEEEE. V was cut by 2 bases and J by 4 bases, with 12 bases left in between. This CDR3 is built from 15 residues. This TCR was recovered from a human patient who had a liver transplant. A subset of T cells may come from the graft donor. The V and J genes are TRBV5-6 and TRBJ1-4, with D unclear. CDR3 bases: TGTGCCAGCAGCTTTGGCGACGGAATTAATGAAAAACTGTTTTTT. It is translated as CASSFGDGINEKLFF.